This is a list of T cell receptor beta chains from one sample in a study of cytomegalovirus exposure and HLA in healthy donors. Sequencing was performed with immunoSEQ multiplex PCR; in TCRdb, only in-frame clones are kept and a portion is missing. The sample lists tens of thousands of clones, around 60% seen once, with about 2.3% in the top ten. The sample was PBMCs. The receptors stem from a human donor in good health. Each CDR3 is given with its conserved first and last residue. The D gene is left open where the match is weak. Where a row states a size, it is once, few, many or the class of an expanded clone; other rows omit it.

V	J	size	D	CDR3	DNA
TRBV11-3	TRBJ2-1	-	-	CASSLGTGREQFF	TGTGCCAGCAGCTTAGGCACAGGGCGTGAGCAGTTCTTC
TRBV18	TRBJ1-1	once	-	CASSPGQWNTEAFF	TGTGCCAGCTCACCAGGTCAGTGGAACACTGAAGCTTTCTTT
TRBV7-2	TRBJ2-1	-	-	CASSLEEGRNEQFF	TGTGCCAGCAGCTTAGAGGAGGGGAGGAATGAGCAGTTCTTC
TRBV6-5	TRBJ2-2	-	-	CASSSRQASGTGELFF	TGTGCCAGCAGTTCGAGACAGGCCTCGGGCACCGGGGAGCTGTTTTTT
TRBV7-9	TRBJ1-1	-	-	CASSLGTSTEAFF	TGTGCCAGCAGCTTAGGGACATCAACTGAAGCTTTCTTT
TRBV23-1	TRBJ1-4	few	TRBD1	CASSQSGQANTTNEKLFF	TGCGCCAGCAGTCAATCCGGACAGGCCAACACAACTAATGAAAAACTGTTTTTT
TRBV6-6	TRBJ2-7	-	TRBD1	CASSYGQGVTYEQYF	TGTGCCAGCAGTTACGGTCAGGGGGTTACCTACGAGCAGTACTTC
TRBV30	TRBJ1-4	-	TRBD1	CAWEPQGGVVDEKLFF	TGTGCCTGGGAACCACAGGGGGGGGTGGTCGACGAAAAACTGTTTTTT
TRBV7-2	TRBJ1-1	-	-	CASGIQRGGGNTEAFF	TGTGCCAGCGGAATACAGCGGGGCGGGGGGAACACTGAAGCTTTCTTT
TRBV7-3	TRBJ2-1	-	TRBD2	CASSRAGGNEQFF	TGTGCCAGCAGCCGGGCGGGGGGGAATGAGCAGTTCTTC
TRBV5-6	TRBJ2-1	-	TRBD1	CASSSTLQGNEQFF	TGTGCCAGCAGCTCGACGTTACAGGGGAATGAGCAGTTCTTC
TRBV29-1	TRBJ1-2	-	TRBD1	CSVGQGMGGYTF	TGCAGCGTGGGACAGGGAATGGGAGGCTACACCTTC
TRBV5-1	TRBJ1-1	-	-	CASSLEGVNEAFF	TGCGCCAGCAGCTTGGAAGGGGTAAATGAAGCTTTCTTT
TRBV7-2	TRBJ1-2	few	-	CASTNPVVRGYGYTF	TGTGCCAGCACGAACCCGGTAGTCCGAGGCTATGGCTACACCTTC
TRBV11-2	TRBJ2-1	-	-	CASSFSPGVSPFF	TGTGCCAGCAGCTTTTCCCCTGGAGTGAGTCCGTTCTTC